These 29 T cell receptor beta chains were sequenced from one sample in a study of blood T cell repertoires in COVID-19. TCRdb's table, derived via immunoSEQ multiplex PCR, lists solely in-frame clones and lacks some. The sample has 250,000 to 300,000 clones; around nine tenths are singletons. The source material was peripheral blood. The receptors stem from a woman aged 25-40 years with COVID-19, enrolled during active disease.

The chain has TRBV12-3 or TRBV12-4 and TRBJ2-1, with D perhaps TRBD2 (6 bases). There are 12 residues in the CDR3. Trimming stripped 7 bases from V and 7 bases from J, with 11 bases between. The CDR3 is CASNIRGNEQFF. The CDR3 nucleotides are TGTGCCAGCAATATTCGGGGGAATGAGCAGTTCTTC.

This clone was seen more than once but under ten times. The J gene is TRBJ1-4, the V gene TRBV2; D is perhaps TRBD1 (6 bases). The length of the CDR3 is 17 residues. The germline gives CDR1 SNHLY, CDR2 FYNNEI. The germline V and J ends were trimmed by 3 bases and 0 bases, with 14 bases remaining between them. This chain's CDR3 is CASSDRPPGATNEKLFF. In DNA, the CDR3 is TGTGCCAGCAGTGACCGGCCTCCAGGGGCAACTAATGAAAAACTGTTTTTT. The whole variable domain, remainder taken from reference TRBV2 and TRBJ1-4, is EPEVTQTPSHQVTQMGQEVILRCVPISNHLYFYWYRQILGQKVEFLVSFYNNEISEKSEIFDDQFSVERPDGSNFTLKIRSTKLEDSAMYFCASSDRPPGATNEKLFFGSGTQLSVL.

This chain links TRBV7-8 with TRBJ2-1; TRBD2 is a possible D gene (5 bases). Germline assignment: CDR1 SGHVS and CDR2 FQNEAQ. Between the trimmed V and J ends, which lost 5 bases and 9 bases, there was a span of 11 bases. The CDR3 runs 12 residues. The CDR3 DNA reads TGTGCCAGCAGCCACAGCGGTGGTGAGCAGTTCTTC. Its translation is CASSHSGGEQFF.

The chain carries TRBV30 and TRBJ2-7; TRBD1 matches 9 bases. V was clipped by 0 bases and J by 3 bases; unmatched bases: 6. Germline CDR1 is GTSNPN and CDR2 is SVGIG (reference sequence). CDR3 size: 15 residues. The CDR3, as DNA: TGTGCCTGGAGTGTACCGACAGGGGGATACTACGAGCAGTACTTC. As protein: CAWSVPTGGYYEQYF.

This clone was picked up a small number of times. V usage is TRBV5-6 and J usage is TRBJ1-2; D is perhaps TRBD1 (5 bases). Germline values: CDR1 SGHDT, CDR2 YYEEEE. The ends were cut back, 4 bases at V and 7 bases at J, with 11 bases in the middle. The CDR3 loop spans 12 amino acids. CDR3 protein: CASSTTRVGYTF. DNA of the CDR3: TGTGCCAGCAGCACGACCAGGGTTGGCTACACCTTC.

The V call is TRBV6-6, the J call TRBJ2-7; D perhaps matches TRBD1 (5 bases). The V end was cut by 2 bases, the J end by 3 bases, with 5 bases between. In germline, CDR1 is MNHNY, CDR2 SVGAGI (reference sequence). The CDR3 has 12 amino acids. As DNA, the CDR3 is TGTGCCAGCAGTTACACAGGCTACGAGCAGTACTTC. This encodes CASSYTGYEQYF.

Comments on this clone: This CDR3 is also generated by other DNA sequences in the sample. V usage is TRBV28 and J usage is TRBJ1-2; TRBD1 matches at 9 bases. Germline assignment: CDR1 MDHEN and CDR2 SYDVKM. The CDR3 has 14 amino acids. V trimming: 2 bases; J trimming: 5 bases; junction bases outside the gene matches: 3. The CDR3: CASSLGGQGYGYTF. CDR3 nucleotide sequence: TGTGCCAGCAGTTTAGGGGGACAGGGATATGGCTACACCTTC.

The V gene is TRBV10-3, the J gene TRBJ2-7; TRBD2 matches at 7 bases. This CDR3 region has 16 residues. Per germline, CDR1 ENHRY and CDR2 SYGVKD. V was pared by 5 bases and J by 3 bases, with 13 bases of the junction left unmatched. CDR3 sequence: CAISPARLATFYEQYF. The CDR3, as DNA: TGTGCCATCAGTCCGGCCCGACTAGCCACTTTCTACGAGCAGTACTTC.

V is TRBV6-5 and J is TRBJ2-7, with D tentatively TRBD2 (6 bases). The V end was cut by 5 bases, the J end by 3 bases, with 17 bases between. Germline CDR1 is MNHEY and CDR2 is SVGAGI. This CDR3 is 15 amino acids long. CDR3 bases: TGTGCCAGCAGTCTTGAGGGACGGGGGTACTACGAGCAGTACTTC. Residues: CASSLEGRGYYEQYF.

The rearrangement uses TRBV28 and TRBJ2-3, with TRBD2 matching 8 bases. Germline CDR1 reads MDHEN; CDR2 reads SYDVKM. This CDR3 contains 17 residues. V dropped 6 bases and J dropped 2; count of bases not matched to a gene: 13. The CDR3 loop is CASSSPRASGYTDTQYF. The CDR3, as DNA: TGTGCCAGCAGCTCTCCCCGGGCTAGCGGGTACACAGATACGCAGTATTTT. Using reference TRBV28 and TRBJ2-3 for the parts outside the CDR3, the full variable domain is DVKVTQSSRYLVKRTGEKVFLECVQDMDHENMFWYRQDPGLGLRLIYFSYDVKMKEKGDIPEGYSVSREKKERFSLILESASTNQTSMYLCASSSPRASGYTDTQYFGPGTRLTVL.

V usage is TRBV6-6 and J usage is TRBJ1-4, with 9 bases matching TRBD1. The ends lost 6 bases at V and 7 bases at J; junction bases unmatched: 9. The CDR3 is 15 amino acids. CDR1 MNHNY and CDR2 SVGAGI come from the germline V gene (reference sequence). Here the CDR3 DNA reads TGTGCCAGCAGGAAGGACAGGGGAGGGGGTGAAAAACTGTTTTTT. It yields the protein CASRKDRGGGEKLFF.

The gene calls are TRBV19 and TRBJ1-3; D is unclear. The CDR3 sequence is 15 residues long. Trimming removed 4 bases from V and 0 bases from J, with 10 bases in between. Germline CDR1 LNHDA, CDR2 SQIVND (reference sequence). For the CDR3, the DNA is TGTGCCAGTAGTACGACTGCTAGCTCTGGAAACACCATATATTTT. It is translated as CASSTTASSGNTIYF.

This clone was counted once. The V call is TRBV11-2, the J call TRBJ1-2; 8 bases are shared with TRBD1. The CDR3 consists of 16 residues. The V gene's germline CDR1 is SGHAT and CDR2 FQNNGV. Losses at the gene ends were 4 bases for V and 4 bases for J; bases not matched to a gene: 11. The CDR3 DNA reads TGTGCCAGCAGCTCGCTTATACGGACAGGGTTCTATGGCTACACCTTC. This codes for CASSSLIRTGFYGYTF.

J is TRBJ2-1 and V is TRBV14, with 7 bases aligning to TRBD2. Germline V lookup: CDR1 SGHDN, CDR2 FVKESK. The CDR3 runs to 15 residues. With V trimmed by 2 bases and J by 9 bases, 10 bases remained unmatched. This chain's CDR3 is CASSQIPGGIGEQFF. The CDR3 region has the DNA TGTGCCAGCAGCCAAATCCCGGGAGGTATAGGTGAGCAGTTCTTC.

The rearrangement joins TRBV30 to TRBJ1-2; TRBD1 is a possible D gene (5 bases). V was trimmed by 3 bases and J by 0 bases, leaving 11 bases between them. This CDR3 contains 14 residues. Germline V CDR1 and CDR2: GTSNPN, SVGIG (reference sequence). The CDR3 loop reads CAWRRRGANYGYTF. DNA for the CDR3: TGTGCCTGGAGACGGAGGGGAGCTAACTATGGCTACACCTTC. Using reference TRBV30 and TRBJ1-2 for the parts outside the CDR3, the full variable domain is SQTIHQWPATLVQPVGSPLSLECTVEGTSNPNLYWYRQAAGRGLQLLFYSVGIGQISSEVPQNLSASRPQDRQFILSSKKLLLSDSGFYLCAWRRRGANYGYTFGSGTRLTVV.

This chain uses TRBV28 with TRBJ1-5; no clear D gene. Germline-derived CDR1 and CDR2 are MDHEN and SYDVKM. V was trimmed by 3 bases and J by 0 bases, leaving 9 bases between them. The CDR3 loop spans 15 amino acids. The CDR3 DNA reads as TGTGCCAGCAGTTTGGTGGGCAATAGCAATCAGCCCCAGCATTTT. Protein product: CASSLVGNSNQPQHF.

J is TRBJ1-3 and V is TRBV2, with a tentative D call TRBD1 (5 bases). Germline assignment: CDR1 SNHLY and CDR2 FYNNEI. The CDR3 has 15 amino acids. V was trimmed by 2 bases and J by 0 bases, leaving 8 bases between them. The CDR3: CASSELGHSGNTIYF. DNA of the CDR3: TGTGCCAGCAGTGAACTGGGGCACTCTGGAAACACCATATATTTT.

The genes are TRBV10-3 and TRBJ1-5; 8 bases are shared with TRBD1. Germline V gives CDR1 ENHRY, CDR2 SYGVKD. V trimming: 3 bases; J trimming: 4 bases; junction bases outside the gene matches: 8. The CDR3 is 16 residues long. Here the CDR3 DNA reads TGTGCCATCAGTGAACCACAGGGGGAAGGGAATCAGCCCCAGCATTTT. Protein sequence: CAISEPQGEGNQPQHF.

DNA for the CDR3: TGCGCCAGCAGCCAATCAAGGGGAGGGTATAGCAATCAGCCCCAGCATTTT. Translating gives CASSQSRGGYSNQPQHF. J is TRBJ1-5 and V is TRBV4-3; the D gene is possibly TRBD1 (5 bases). CDR1 is LGHNA, CDR2 YSLEER, per germline. V lost 2 bases to trimming and J lost 0 bases, with 14 bases between them. CDR3 length: 17 amino acids.

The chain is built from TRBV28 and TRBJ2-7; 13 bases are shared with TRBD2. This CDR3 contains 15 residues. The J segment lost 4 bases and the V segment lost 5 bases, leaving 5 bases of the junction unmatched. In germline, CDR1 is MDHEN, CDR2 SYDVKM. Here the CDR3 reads CASSTLAGGPYEQYF. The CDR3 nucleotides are TGTGCCAGCAGTACACTAGCGGGAGGGCCTTACGAGCAGTACTTC.

CDR3 sequence: CSASTDRGRKLFF. In DNA, the CDR3 is TGCAGTGCTAGTACGGACAGGGGTCGAAAACTGTTTTTT. The V call is TRBV20-1, the J call TRBJ1-4; 9 positions match TRBD1. J lost 10 bases, V lost 3 bases, and 6 bases had no gene match. Germline V lookup: CDR1 DFQATT, CDR2 SNEGSKA (reference sequence). The CDR3 is made up of 13 amino acids.

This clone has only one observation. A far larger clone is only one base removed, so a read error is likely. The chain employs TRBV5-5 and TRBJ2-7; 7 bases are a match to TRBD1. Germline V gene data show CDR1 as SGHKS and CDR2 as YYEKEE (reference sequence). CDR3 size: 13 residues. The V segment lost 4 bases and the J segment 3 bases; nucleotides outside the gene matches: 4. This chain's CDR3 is CASSPRDSYEQYF. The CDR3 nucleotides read TGTGCCAGCAGCCCCCGGGACAGCTACGAGCAGTACTTC.

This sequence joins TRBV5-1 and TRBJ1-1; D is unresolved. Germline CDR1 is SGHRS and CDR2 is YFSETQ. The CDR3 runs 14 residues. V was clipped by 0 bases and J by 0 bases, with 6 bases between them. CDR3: CASSLDPVNTEAFF. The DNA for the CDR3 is TGCGCCAGCAGCTTGGATCCAGTGAACACTGAAGCTTTCTTT.

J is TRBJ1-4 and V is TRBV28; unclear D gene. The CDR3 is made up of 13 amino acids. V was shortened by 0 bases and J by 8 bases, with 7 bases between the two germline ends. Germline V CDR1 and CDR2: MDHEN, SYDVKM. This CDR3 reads CASSLWGREKLFF. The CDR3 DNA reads TGTGCCAGCAGTTTATGGGGCAGGGAAAAACTGTTTTTT.

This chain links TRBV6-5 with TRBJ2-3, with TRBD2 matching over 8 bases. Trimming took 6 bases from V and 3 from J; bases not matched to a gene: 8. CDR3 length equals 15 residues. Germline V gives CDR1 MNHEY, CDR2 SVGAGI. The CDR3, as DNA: TGTGCCAGCAGCCGGGGACTAGAGGGGACAGATACGCAGTATTTT. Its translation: CASSRGLEGTDTQYF.

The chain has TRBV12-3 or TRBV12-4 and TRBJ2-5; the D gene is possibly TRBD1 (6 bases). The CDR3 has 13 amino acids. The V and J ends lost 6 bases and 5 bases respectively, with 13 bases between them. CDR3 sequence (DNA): TGTGCCAGCAGAACCACAGGGTCCGAGACCCAGTACTTC. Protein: CASRTTGSETQYF.

The CDR3 loop is CASSEFAGLSYEQYF. The CDR3 nucleotides are TGCGCCAGCAGTGAGTTTGCAGGGTTATCCTACGAGCAGTACTTC. This chain joins TRBV10-2 and TRBJ2-7; a weak D match, TRBD1 (5 bases). V dropped 1 base and J dropped 1 base, with 11 bases sitting between them. This CDR3 is built from 15 residues. CDR1 is WSHSY, CDR2 SAAADI, per germline.

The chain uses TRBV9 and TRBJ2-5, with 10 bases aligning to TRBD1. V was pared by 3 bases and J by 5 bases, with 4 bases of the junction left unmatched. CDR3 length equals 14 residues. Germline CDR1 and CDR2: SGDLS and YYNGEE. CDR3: CASSAGTGDETQYF. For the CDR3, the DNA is TGTGCCAGCAGCGCCGGGACAGGGGACGAGACCCAGTACTTC.

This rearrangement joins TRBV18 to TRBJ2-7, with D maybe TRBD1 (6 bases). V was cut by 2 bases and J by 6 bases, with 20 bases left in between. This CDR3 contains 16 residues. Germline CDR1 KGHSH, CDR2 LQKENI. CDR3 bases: TGTGCCAGCTCACCAAACGGAGGACAGCTGGTTTCCGAGCAGTACTTC. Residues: CASSPNGGQLVSEQYF.